These 24 T cell receptor beta chains were all obtained from the same sample, sequenced in a study of shared clonotypes between healthy human individuals. Profiled with immunoSEQ multiplex PCR; TCRdb holds only in-frame clones, not every one. The table has about 980,000 clones, over 75% seen once; the top ten hold about 1.5%. The sample taken for sequencing was memory CD4+ T cells sorted from blood. The subset: CD45RA-negative fraction. The receptors originated from a man between 18 and 35 years old in good health.

This chain uses TRBV5-1 with TRBJ2-5; D is perhaps TRBD1 (6 bases). CDR1 is SGHRS, CDR2 YFSETQ, per germline. The CDR3 totals 13 residues. Trimming took off 0 bases at V and 5 bases at J, with 8 bases between the two ends. CDR3: CASSLGTVETQYF. Written as DNA, the CDR3 is TGCGCCAGCAGCTTGGGGACAGTGGAGACCCAGTACTTC. Supplemented by reference TRBV5-1 and TRBJ2-5, the full variable domain reads KAGVTQTPRYLIKTRGQQVTLSCSPISGHRSVSWYQQTPGQGLQFLFEYFSETQRNKGNFPGRFSGRQFSNSRSEMNVSTLELGDSALYLCASSLGTVETQYFGPGTRLLVL.

The rearrangement uses TRBV11-2 and TRBJ2-4; tentatively, D is TRBD1 (6 bases). V was cut by 6 bases and J by 5 bases, with 14 bases left in between. Per germline, CDR1 SGHAT and CDR2 FQNNGV. The CDR3 has 14 amino acids. For the CDR3, the DNA is TGTGCCAGCAGAACTACAGGGAGTGAAAACATTCAGTACTTC. Translated, it gives CASRTTGSENIQYF.

The chain links TRBV29-1 to TRBJ2-7, with 7 bases identical to TRBD1. CDR3 length: 14 amino acids. Germline CDR1 reads SQVTM; CDR2 reads ANQGSEA. Unmatched junction bases numbered 11, after V lost 4 bases and J lost 5 bases. In DNA, the CDR3 is TGCAGCGTTGGCAGGACAGGCCAGGGTGACGAGCAGTACTTC. This gives the protein CSVGRTGQGDEQYF.

With respect to this clone: Different DNA sequences within this sample yield the same CDR3. This chain joins TRBV7-9 and TRBJ2-2; D gene uncertain. Trimming cost V 0 bases and J 0 bases, with 2 bases left between them. The CDR3 length is 14 residues. CDR1 is SEHNR, CDR2 FQNEAQ, per germline (reference sequence). CDR3 sequence reads: CASSLASNTGELFF. The CDR3 DNA follows: TGTGCCAGCAGCTTAGCTTCGAACACCGGGGAGCTGTTTTTT.

This clone was found a few times. Other DNA sequences in this sample translate to the same CDR3. V usage is TRBV29-1 and J usage is TRBJ1-1, with 9 bases matching TRBD1. J lost 4 bases, V lost 6 bases, and 9 bases had no gene match. Per germline, CDR1 SQVTM and CDR2 ANQGSEA. This CDR3 has 14 amino acids. The CDR3 loop reads CSVRDREGGTEAFF. The CDR3, as DNA: TGCAGCGTGAGGGACAGGGAGGGTGGCACTGAAGCTTTCTTT. Filled out from reference TRBV29-1 and TRBJ1-1, the complete variable domain reads SAVISQKPSRDICQRGTSLTIQCQVDSQVTMMFWYRQQPGQSLTLIATANQGSEATYESGFVIDKFPISRPNLTFSTLTVSNMSPEDSSIYLCSVRDREGGTEAFFGQGTRLTVV.

The J gene is TRBJ2-2, the V gene TRBV18; no clear D gene. Germline CDR1 reads KGHSH; CDR2 reads LQKENI. V was shortened by 0 bases and J by 3 bases, with 11 bases between the two germline ends. The CDR3 runs 16 residues. CDR3 sequence: CASSPPLTQYTGELFF. The CDR3, as DNA: TGTGCCAGCTCACCACCTCTAACACAATACACCGGGGAGCTGTTTTTT.

The chain recombines TRBV5-4 with TRBJ1-1; D is ambiguous. Germline CDR1 is SGHNT and CDR2 is YYREEE (reference sequence). The CDR3 has 14 residues. V dropped 2 bases and J dropped 0 bases, with 8 bases sitting between them. This CDR3 is CASSLGWMNTEAFF. As DNA, the CDR3 is TGTGCCAGCAGCTTAGGGTGGATGAACACTGAAGCTTTCTTT.

This clone has a count of ten or more. This sequence joins TRBV29-1 and TRBJ2-3, with TRBD1 identical over 10 bases. This CDR3 spans 13 amino acids. Germline loops: CDR1 SQVTM, CDR2 ANQGSEA. CDR3 nucleotides: TGCCTAGCCGGGACAGGGGGCACAGATACGCAGTATTTT. Translating gives CLAGTGGTDTQYF.

This chain links TRBV2 with TRBJ1-2, with D uncertain. The V gene lost 6 bases and the J gene lost 7 bases, with 12 bases spanning the gap. Per the germline V gene, CDR1 is SNHLY and CDR2 is FYNNEI. The length of the CDR3 is 12 residues. The CDR3 here is CASSVGRIGYTF. As DNA, the CDR3 is TGTGCCAGCAGCGTCGGACGGATTGGCTACACCTTC.

The CDR3 region is CASSLDRQVSPLHF. CDR3 nucleotide sequence: TGTGCCAGCAGCTTGGACAGGCAGGTCTCACCCCTCCACTTT. The chain joins TRBV5-4 to TRBJ1-6; the D gene is possibly TRBD1 (5 bases). The CDR3 is 14 residues long. Trimming took 0 bases from V and 10 from J, leaving 11 bases between them. CDR1 SGHNT and CDR2 YYREEE come from the germline V gene (reference sequence). Filled out from reference TRBV5-4 and TRBJ1-6, the complete variable domain reads ETGVTQSPTHLIKTRGQQVTLRCSSQSGHNTVSWYQQALGQGPQFIFQYYREEENGRGNFPPRFSGLQFPNYSSELNVNALELDDSALYLCASSLDRQVSPLHFGNGTRLTVT.

CDR3 region: CASSVYPYGYTF. CDR3 DNA: TGTGCCAGCAGTGTCTACCCGTATGGCTACACCTTC. The V call is TRBV6-1, the J call TRBJ1-2, with D uncertain. From germline, CDR1 is MNHNS and CDR2 SASEGT. This CDR3 is 12 amino acids long. The ends were cut back, 4 bases at V and 5 bases at J, with 8 bases in the middle.

V is TRBV11-2 and J is TRBJ1-2; 7 bases match TRBD1. Germline-derived CDR1 and CDR2 are SGHAT and FQNNGV. The trim removed 5 bases at V and 4 bases at J, leaving 13 bases unmatched. This CDR3 comprises 16 residues. CDR3: CASSPTLGGSVYGYTF. As DNA, the CDR3 is TGTGCCAGCAGCCCGACGCTAGGGGGCTCGGTCTATGGCTACACCTTC.

This clone was counted a few times. This chain uses TRBV6-5 with TRBJ2-7, with 8 bases identical to TRBD1. The V gene's germline CDR1 is MNHEY and CDR2 SVGAGI. The ends lost 6 bases at V and 6 bases at J; junction bases unmatched: 10. There are 14 residues in the CDR3. The CDR3 loop is CASRFYGQGSEQYF. Written as DNA, the CDR3 is TGTGCCAGCAGGTTTTACGGACAGGGCAGCGAGCAGTACTTC.

The V and J genes are TRBV7-9 and TRBJ2-1; TRBD2 matches at 11 bases. The CDR3 totals 16 residues. The V gene end was trimmed by 0 bases and the J gene end by 6 bases; junction bases not matched to a gene: 4. Germline values: CDR1 SEHNR, CDR2 FQNEAQ (reference sequence). The CDR3 nucleotides read TGTGCCAGCAGCTTAGCCGGGACTAGCGGCCTCAATGAGCAGTTCTTC. Its translation is CASSLAGTSGLNEQFF.

The chain carries TRBV11-3 and TRBJ2-1; TRBD1 aligns across 7 bases. This CDR3 region has 15 residues. The germline V gene has CDR1 SGHNT and CDR2 YENEEA. Germline trimming cut 5 bases from V and 3 bases from J; bases unmatched to any gene: 7. For the CDR3, the DNA is TGTGCCAGCAGCAATTCAGGGGGTTACTACAATGAGCAGTTCTTC. This encodes CASSNSGGYYNEQFF. Complete variable domain (other parts from reference TRBV11-3 and TRBJ2-1): EAGVVQSPRYKIIEKKQPVAFWCNPISGHNTLYWYLQNLGQGPELLIRYENEEAVDDSQLPKDRFSAERLKGVDSTLKIQPAELGDSAVYLCASSNSGGYYNEQFFGPGTRLTVL.

This clone was observed a handful of times. The chain is built from TRBV28 and TRBJ1-2; the match to TRBD1 covers 9 bases. CDR3 length equals 15 residues. J was trimmed by 4 bases and V by 7 bases; bases with no gene match: 10. Germline-derived CDR1 and CDR2 are MDHEN and SYDVKM. In DNA, the CDR3 is TGTGCCAGCACTATGTCTGGGACAGGGTCCTATGGCTACACCTTC. Its translation is CASTMSGTGSYGYTF.

The chain employs TRBV30 and TRBJ1-4; TRBD1 matches at 7 bases. The CDR3 has 14 amino acids. J gave up 6 bases and V 5 bases, and 9 bases lay outside the gene matches. Germline CDR1 GTSNPN, CDR2 SVGIG (reference sequence). This chain's CDR3 is CAWLLRGADEKLFF. CDR3 coding DNA: TGTGCCTGGTTACTCAGGGGGGCAGATGAAAAACTGTTTTTT.

Points on this clone: This sample also contains other DNA sequences that code for the same CDR3. The chain recombines TRBV5-4 with TRBJ2-3; 8 bases match TRBD2. The CDR3 has 16 amino acids. Germline V gives CDR1 SGHNT, CDR2 YYREEE (reference sequence). The V segment lost 1 base and the J segment 0 bases; nucleotides outside the gene matches: 4. The CDR3 loop reads CASSLKLAASTDTQYF. The CDR3 DNA reads as TGTGCCAGCAGCTTGAAACTAGCGGCTAGCACAGATACGCAGTATTTT.

V is TRBV5-1 and J is TRBJ1-1, with TRBD1 matching over 11 bases. In germline, CDR1 is SGHRS, CDR2 YFSETQ. The V segment lost 0 bases and the J segment 4 bases; nucleotides outside the gene matches: 14. The CDR3 runs to 19 residues. The chain's CDR3 is CASSLVGQGALFRGTEAFF. Here the CDR3 DNA reads TGCGCCAGCAGCTTGGTCGGACAGGGGGCTCTTTTTCGGGGCACTGAAGCTTTCTTT.

This clone was recorded only once. The CDR3 is CASSLAWVNTEAFF. The CDR3 DNA is TGTGCCAGCAGCTTGGCATGGGTGAACACTGAAGCTTTCTTT. The chain is built from TRBV5-8 and TRBJ1-1; no definite D call. This CDR3 comprises 14 residues. V was cut by 0 bases and J by 0 bases, with 6 bases left in between. Germline values: CDR1 SGHTS, CDR2 YDEGEE.

Only a few counts were recorded for this clone. The chain joins TRBV30 to TRBJ1-1; tentative D call: TRBD1 (6 bases). V was clipped by 5 bases and J by 4 bases, with 17 bases between them. The CDR3 runs 14 residues. The germline gives CDR1 GTSNPN, CDR2 SVGIG (reference sequence). This chain's CDR3 is CAWHIRGSGTEAFF. Written as DNA, the CDR3 is TGTGCCTGGCATATCAGGGGTTCGGGCACTGAAGCTTTCTTT.

CDR3 protein: CASTSTVGSFGYTF. In DNA, the CDR3 is TGTGCCAGTACTTCAACGGTGGGGAGTTTTGGCTACACCTTC. This sequence joins TRBV19 and TRBJ1-2; D is undetermined. The CDR3 sequence is 14 residues long. V was pared by 7 bases and J by 7 bases, with 19 bases between. Germline V lookup: CDR1 LNHDA, CDR2 SQIVND (reference sequence).

Regarding this clone: The sample has other DNA sequences that encode this CDR3 too. This sequence joins TRBV28 and TRBJ2-5; D call uncertain. The germline CDR1 and CDR2 sequences are MDHEN and SYDVKM. CDR3 length: 11 amino acids. Deletions cut 6 bases from V and 5 bases from J, with 7 bases between. The CDR3 DNA reads as TGTGCCAGCAGCCCTAGGGAGACCCAGTACTTC. This sequence encodes CASSPRETQYF. The variable domain in full, completed from reference TRBV28 and TRBJ2-5, reads DVKVTQSSRYLVKRTGEKVFLECVQDMDHENMFWYRQDPGLGLRLIYFSYDVKMKEKGDIPEGYSVSREKKERFSLILESASTNQTSMYLCASSPRETQYFGPGTRLLVL.

This chain links TRBV7-2 with TRBJ1-6; TRBD1 agrees at 9 bases. V was pared by 4 bases and J by 6 bases, with 4 bases of the junction left unmatched. Looked up from germline, CDR1 is SGHTA and CDR2 is FQGNSA. The CDR3 covers 15 residues. CDR3 amino acids: CASSSGQGFNSPLHF. The CDR3 DNA is TGTGCCAGCAGCTCGGGACAGGGTTTTAATTCACCCCTCCACTTT.